This TCR beta chain came from a study of T cell repertoires in cytomegalovirus infection. Whole-study context: Well-studied HLA-B-restricted CMV epitopes were used in the study alongside recently identified HLA-C-restricted ones. Study conclusions and caveats: Clonotypes of TCR beta that were HLA-C-restricted and CMV-specific dominated the ex vivo response.

CDR1 is LGHNA and CDR2 is YSLEER in the germline V gene. The CDR3 spans 13 residues. This clonotype came up many times. Its antigen is unknown. Germline and junction disagree at one end, which may indicate a read error. Using its own MiXCR run on the reads, TCRdb lists one record per CDR3 protein. The sample has around 300,000 distinct CDR3 sequences; 25% are singletons. Specimen: cultured PBMCs, collected from culture after CMV antigen stimulation. The chain is built from TRBV4-3 and TRBJ1-1; TRBD1 might be the D (6 bases). This clonotype was sampled from a human donor in good health (CMV status not recorded). Some clones in this sample may be carry-over from other donors' samples. The CDR3 DNA follows: TGTGCCAGCAGTAGGACAGTGAACACTGAAGCTTTCTTT. Protein: CASSRTVNTEAFF.